The table lists the clone carrying this T cell receptor (beta chain) with a few counts. The target antigen is unknown. The sample belongs to a study of CD8 T cells in ankylosing spondylitis. Findings of the study overall: About 8 highly homologous variants made up a TCR beta motif, and this motif appeared characteristic of ankylosing spondylitis blood. Clones linked to the disease showed a CD8+ phenotype. They occurred at relatively low frequencies in peripheral blood. The authors reported significant enrichment of disease-linked clones in matched ankylosing spondylitis synovial fluid.

With molecular barcodes, quantitative 5'-RACE was used to make the TCR beta libraries. Each CDR3 protein is one row after TCRdb ran MiXCR on the 5' RACE reads. Here the sample spans more than 300,000 distinct CDR3 sequences, 11% being singletons. CDR1 is MGHRA, CDR2 YSYEKL, per germline. V was trimmed by 2 bases and J by 4 bases, leaving 12 bases between them. This CDR3 has 14 amino acids. The TCR comes from a female donor with ankylosing spondylitis or in good health (not recorded which). V gene TRBV4-1 combines with J gene TRBJ2-7; no firm D call. Sequenced input: blood, either unsorted or a sorted T cell fraction (not recorded which). In DNA, the CDR3 is TGCGCCAGCAGCCAAACCGGGCAGTCTTACGAGCAGTACTTC. This encodes CASSQTGQSYEQYF.